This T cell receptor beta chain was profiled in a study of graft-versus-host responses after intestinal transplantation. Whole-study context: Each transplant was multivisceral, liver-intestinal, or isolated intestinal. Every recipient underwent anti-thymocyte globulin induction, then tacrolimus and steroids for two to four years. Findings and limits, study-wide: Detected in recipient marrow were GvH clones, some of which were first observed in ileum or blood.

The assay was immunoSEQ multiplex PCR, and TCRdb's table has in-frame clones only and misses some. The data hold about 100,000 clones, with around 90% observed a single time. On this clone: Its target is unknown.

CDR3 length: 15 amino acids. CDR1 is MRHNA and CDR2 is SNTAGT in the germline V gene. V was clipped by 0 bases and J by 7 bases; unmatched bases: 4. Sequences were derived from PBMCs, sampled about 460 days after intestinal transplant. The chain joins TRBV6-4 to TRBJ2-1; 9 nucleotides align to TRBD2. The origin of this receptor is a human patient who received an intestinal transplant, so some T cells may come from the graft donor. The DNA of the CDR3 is TGTGCCAGCAGTGACTCGGGCGGGGGGGTAAATGAGCAGTTCTTC. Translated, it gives CASSDSGGGVNEQFF.